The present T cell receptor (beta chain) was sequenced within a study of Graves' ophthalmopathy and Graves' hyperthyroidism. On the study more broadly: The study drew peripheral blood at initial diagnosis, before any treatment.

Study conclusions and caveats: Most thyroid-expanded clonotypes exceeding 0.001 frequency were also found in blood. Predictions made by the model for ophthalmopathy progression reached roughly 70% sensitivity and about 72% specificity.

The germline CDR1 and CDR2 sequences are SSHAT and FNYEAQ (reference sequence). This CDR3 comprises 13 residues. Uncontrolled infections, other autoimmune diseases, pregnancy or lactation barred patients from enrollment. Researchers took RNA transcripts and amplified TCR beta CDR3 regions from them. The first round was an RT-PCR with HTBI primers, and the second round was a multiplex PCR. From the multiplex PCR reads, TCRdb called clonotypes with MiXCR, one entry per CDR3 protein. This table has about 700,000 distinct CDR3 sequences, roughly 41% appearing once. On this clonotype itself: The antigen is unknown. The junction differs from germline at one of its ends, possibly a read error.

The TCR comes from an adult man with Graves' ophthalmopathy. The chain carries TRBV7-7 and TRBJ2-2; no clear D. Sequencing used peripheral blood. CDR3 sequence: CASSRTSTGELFF. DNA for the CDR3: TGTGCTAGCAGCCGCACGAGCACCGGGGAGCTGTTTTTT.